A single sample gave rise to the 17 T cell receptor beta chains below, sequenced in a study of T cells in Graves' hyperthyroidism and ophthalmopathy. Amplified TCR beta CDR3 regions derived from RNA transcripts. With the HTBI primer set, the TCR CDR3 went through a first round of RT-PCR. TCRdb called the multiplex PCR reads again in MiXCR, with one record for every CDR3 protein. The sample yields fewer than 110,000 distinct CDR3 sequences, about 45% seen once. The sequenced sample was blood. Every receptor here comes from a man aged 35-49 years with Graves' hyperthyroidism.

A word on this clonotype: A much larger clone differs by one base, so this may be a read error. The rearrangement joins TRBV6-2 or TRBV6-3 to TRBJ1-2; no reliable D call. This CDR3 has 15 amino acids. Trimming shortened V by 5 bases and J by 1 base, and 14 bases separated the two germline ends. Per germline, CDR1 MNHEY and CDR2 SVGEGT. CDR3 residues: CASSEVFGINYGYTF. The CDR3 nucleotides read TGTGCCAGCAGTGAGGTTTTTGGGATTAACTATGGCTACACCTTC.

The rearrangement uses TRBV7-2 and TRBJ2-7; D call uncertain. Germline CDR1 SGHTA, CDR2 FQGNSA. V lost 5 bases and J lost 10, with 6 bases in between. This CDR3 comprises 9 residues. CDR3 region: CASSQDQYF. The CDR3 DNA follows: TGTGCCAGCAGCCAAGACCAGTACTTC.

Concerning this clonotype: A read error may produce the germline difference seen at one junction end. The chain recombines TRBV20-1 with TRBJ2-7, with D hard to call. CDR1 is DFQATT, CDR2 SNEGSKA, per germline (reference sequence). This CDR3 contains 13 residues. The CDR3 sequence: CNAKTVMNHEQYF. DNA of the CDR3: TGCAATGCTAAAACGGTGATGAATCACGAGCAGTACTTC.

In its sample, this clonotype was seen many times. CDR3: CASIGVGGELFF. DNA for the CDR3: TGTGCCAGCATCGGGGTTGGCGGGGAGCTGTTTTTT. J is TRBJ2-2 and V is TRBV2, with D maybe TRBD2 (5 bases). The CDR3 extends over 12 amino acids. Per the germline V gene, CDR1 is SNHLY and CDR2 is FYNNEI. Between the trimmed V and J ends, which lost 7 bases and 7 bases, there was a span of 10 bases.

This clonotype was seen repeatedly, ten times or more. The rearrangement links TRBV5-4 to TRBJ2-1; the match to TRBD2 covers 7 bases. The germline CDR1 and CDR2 sequences are SGHNT and YYREEE (reference sequence). Unmatched junction bases numbered 7, after V lost 1 base and J lost 3 bases. The CDR3 extends over 16 amino acids. As DNA, the CDR3 is TGTGCCAGCAGCTTGCGTGGGGGGGTAGGCTACAATGAGCAGTTCTTC. This encodes CASSLRGGVGYNEQFF.

This chain uses TRBV13 with TRBJ2-7; 10 bases line up with TRBD2. J was trimmed by 5 bases and V by 4 bases; bases with no gene match: 5. The CDR3 covers 14 residues. CDR1 is PRHDT and CDR2 is FYEKMQ in the germline V gene (reference sequence). Here the CDR3 reads CASSSWTSGHEQYF. The CDR3 region has the DNA TGTGCCAGCAGCTCCTGGACTAGCGGACACGAGCAGTACTTC.

This clonotype came up many times. The V and J genes are TRBV6-1 and TRBJ2-5; tentative D call: TRBD2 (6 bases). This CDR3 spans 13 amino acids. Germline V gene data show CDR1 as MNHNS and CDR2 as SASEGT. V was cut by 6 bases and J by 5 bases, with 13 bases left in between. As DNA, the CDR3 is TGTGCCAGCAGAGAGGGACTTACGGAGACCCAGTACTTC. Its translation: CASREGLTETQYF.

CDR3 in DNA: TGTGCCAGCAGCTTAGTGGGGACAGGTGACACCGGGGAGCTGTTTTTT. Protein: CASSLVGTGDTGELFF. This rearrangement joins TRBV7-2 to TRBJ2-2; 8 nucleotides line up with TRBD1. V lost 1 base to trimming and J lost 3 bases; unmatched junction nucleotides: 4. Germline lookup yields CDR1 SGHTA and CDR2 FQGNSA. This CDR3 has 16 residues. Supplemented by reference TRBV7-2 and TRBJ2-2, the full variable domain reads GAGVSQSPSNKVTEKGKDVELRCDPISGHTALYWYRQSLGQGLEFLIYFQGNSAPDKSGLPSDRFSAERTGGSVSTLTIQRTQQEDSAVYLCASSLVGTGDTGELFFGEGSRLTVL.

The chain employs TRBV5-4 and TRBJ2-2, with a weak D call TRBD2 (6 bases). The germline gives CDR1 SGHNT, CDR2 YYREEE (reference sequence). The CDR3 has 15 residues. V lost 4 bases and J lost 1, with 11 bases in between. The CDR3 is CASSPASVNTGELFF. The CDR3 DNA sequence: TGTGCCAGCAGCCCGGCTAGCGTGAACACCGGGGAGCTGTTTTTT.

This clonotype was counted ten times or more. A read error may be the cause here, since a much bigger clone is one base away. The V and J genes are TRBV9 and TRBJ2-1, with D possibly TRBD1 on 5 matching bases. This CDR3 has 14 amino acids. The germline CDR1 and CDR2 sequences are SGDLS and YYNGEE. The CDR3 region has the DNA TGTGCCAGCAGCGTAGGTCCAGGGCGCGATGAGCGGTTCTTC. Its protein product is CASSVGPGRDERFF.

This clonotype appeared once. This chain links TRBV2 with TRBJ2-2, with TRBD2 matching 12 bases. In germline, CDR1 is SNHLY, CDR2 FYNNEI. The length of the CDR3 is 17 residues. The ends lost 7 bases at V and 1 base at J; junction bases unmatched: 7. CDR3 region: CASIGTSGYENTGELFF. CDR3 sequence (DNA): TGTGCCAGCATCGGGACTAGCGGGTACGAGAACACCGGGGAGCTGTTTTTT.

There are many counts of this clonotype. The rearrangement uses TRBV20-1 and TRBJ2-3; D perhaps matches TRBD2 (6 bases). Germline-derived CDR1 and CDR2 are DFQATT and SNEGSKA (reference sequence). V gave up 7 bases and J gave up 1 base, with 12 bases separating them. The length of the CDR3 is 13 residues. The CDR3 is CSVEEGGTDTQYF. CDR3 nucleotides: TGCAGTGTGGAGGAGGGCGGCACAGATACGCAGTATTTT.

V and J are TRBV25-1 and TRBJ2-1; tentatively, D is TRBD2 (6 bases). V shed 4 bases and J shed 0 bases, with 19 bases lying between them. Germline CDR1 is MGHDK and CDR2 is SYGVNS. The CDR3 is made up of 18 amino acids. The CDR3 sequence: CASSASSTSQGSYNEQFF. The CDR3 nucleotides read TGTGCCAGCAGTGCTAGTAGTACTAGCCAAGGCTCCTACAATGAGCAGTTCTTC.

The chain uses TRBV20-1 and TRBJ2-7, with 7 bases lining up with TRBD2. The germline V gene encodes CDR1 DFQATT and CDR2 SNEGSKA (reference sequence). This CDR3 has 14 amino acids. The V segment lost 3 bases and the J segment 3 bases; nucleotides outside the gene matches: 8. The CDR3 region is CSARGVSGYYEQYF. The CDR3 DNA follows: TGCAGTGCTAGGGGGGTTAGCGGGTACTACGAGCAGTACTTC.

In this sample, this clonotype turned up a few times. The CDR3 does not end in the conserved phenylalanine or tryptophan, so this is likely a read error. Because the CDR3's place on the DNA is in doubt, the DNA is left out and the CDR3 is given as listed by TCRdb. The chain couples TRBV2 to TRBJ1-4; the tabulated D call, TRBD1, remains unverified against the DNA. The CDR3 is 8 amino acids in total, end residues counted. Germline-derived CDR1 and CDR2 are SNHLY and FYNNEI. The CDR3 spells CASLKGGL.

The table lists this clonotype with many counts. The chain uses TRBV5-1 and TRBJ2-7; possible D gene TRBD1, 5 bases. The germline V and J ends were trimmed by 3 bases and 2 bases, with 6 bases remaining between them. The CDR3 length is 12 residues. CDR1 is SGHRS, CDR2 YFSETQ, per germline. The CDR3 loop is CASSSGPYEQYF. The DNA for the CDR3 is TGCGCCAGCAGCTCAGGGCCCTACGAGCAGTACTTC.

CDR3 sequence (DNA): TGTGCCAGCAGCTTAGAGGGGGCGCTGACCGGGGAGCAGTACTTC. Translating it yields CASSLEGALTGEQYF. The chain joins TRBV11-2 to TRBJ2-7; the D gene is possibly TRBD1 (6 bases). CDR1 is SGHAT and CDR2 is FQNNGV in the germline V gene. The CDR3 length is 15 residues. Trimming took 0 bases from V and 7 from J, leaving 16 bases between them.